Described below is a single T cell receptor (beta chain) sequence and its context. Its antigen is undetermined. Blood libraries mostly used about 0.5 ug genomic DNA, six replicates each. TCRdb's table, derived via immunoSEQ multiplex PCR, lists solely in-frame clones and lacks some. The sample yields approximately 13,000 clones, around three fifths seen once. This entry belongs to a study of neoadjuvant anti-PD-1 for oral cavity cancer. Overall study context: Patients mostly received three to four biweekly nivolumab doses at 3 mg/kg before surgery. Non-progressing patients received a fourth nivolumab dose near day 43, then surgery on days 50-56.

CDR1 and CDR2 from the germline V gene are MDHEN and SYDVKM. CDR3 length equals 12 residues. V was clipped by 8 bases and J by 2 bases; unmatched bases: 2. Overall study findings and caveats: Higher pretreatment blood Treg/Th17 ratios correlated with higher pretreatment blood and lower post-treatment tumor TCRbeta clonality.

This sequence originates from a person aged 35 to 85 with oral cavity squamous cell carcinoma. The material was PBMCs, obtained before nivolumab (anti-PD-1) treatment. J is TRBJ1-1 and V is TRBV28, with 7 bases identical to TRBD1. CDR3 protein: CASWDRNTEAFF. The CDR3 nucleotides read TGTGCCAGCTGGGACAGAAACACTGAAGCTTTCTTT.